The clone carrying this TCR beta chain appeared a few times. Its antigen is not known. This CDR3 is 13 amino acids long. V lost 0 bases, J lost 7 bases, and 7 bases lay in between. This sample was included in a study of T cell repertoires in cytomegalovirus infection. The overall study: It was the public TCR beta signatures that indicated both CMV infection and matching HLA type. Study conclusions and caveats: CMV-specific HLA-C-restricted TCR beta clonotypes dominated the ex vivo response.

TCRdb redid the calling of the reads with MiXCR, one entry per CDR3 protein. The data contain roughly 49,000 distinct CDR3 sequences, about 20% of them singletons. The chain has TRBV23-1 and TRBJ2-1; D not resolved. TRBV23-1 is an ORF; its function is uncertain. The sample in question was CD8+ T cells from cultured PBMCs, obtained from culture after CMV antigen stimulation. The TCR sequence derives from a human donor in good health (CMV status not recorded). Some clones in this sample may be carry-over from other donors' samples. The CDR3 bases are TGCGCCAGCAGTCAATCTTACGGGAATGAGCAGTTCTTC. Its protein product is CASSQSYGNEQFF.